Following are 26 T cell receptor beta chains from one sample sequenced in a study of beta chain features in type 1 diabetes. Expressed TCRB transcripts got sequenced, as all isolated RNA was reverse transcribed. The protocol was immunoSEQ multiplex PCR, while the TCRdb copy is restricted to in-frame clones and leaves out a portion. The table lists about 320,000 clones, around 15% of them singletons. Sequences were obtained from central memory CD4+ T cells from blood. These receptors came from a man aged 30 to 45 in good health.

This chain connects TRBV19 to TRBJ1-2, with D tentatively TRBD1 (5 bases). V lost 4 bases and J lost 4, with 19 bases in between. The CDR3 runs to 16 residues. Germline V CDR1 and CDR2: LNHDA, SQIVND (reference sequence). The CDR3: CASSTAGQGGSYGYTF. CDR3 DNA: TGTGCCAGTAGTACCGCCGGGCAGGGTGGCAGCTATGGCTACACCTTC. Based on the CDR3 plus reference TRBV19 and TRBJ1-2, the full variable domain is DGGITQSPKYLFRKEGQNVTLSCEQNLNHDAMYWYRQDPGQGLRLIYYSQIVNDFQKGDIAEGYSVSREKKESFPLTVTSAQKNPTAFYLCASSTAGQGGSYGYTFGSGTRLTVV.

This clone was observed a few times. Here the CDR3 reads CSVEEPCHEQYV. CDR3 in DNA: TGCAGCGTTGAAGAGCCTTGCCACGAGCAGTACGTC. The gene calls are TRBV29-1 and TRBJ2-7; D remains ambiguous. V was clipped by 0 bases and J by 5 bases, with 8 bases between them. The CDR3 contains 12 residues. Germline CDR1 reads SQVTM; CDR2 reads ANQGSEA.

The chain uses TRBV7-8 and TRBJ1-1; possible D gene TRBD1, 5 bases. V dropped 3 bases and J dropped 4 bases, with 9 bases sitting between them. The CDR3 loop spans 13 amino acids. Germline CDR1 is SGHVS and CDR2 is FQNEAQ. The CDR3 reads CASSFREGTEAFF. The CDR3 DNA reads TGTGCCAGCAGCTTCAGGGAAGGCACTGAAGCTTTCTTT.

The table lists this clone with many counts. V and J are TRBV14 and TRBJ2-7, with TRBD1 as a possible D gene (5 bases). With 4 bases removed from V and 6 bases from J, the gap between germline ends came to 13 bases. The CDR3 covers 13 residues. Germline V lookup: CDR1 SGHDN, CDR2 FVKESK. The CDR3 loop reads CASSRAQGSEQYV. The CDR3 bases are TGTGCCAGCAGCCGCGCCCAGGGATCCGAGCAGTACGTC.

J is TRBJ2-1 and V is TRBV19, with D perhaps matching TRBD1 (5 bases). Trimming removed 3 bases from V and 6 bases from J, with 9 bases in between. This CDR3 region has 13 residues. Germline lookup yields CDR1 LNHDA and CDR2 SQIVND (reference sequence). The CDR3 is CASSMTRVNEQFF. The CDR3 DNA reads TGTGCCAGTAGTATGACCAGGGTCAATGAGCAGTTCTTC.

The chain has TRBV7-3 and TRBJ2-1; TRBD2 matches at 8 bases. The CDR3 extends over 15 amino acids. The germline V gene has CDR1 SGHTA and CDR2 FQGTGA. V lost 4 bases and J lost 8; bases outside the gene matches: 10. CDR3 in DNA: TGTGCCAGCAGCTCCCTTGGACTAGCCGCTTATGAGCAGTTCTTC. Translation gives CASSSLGLAAYEQFF.

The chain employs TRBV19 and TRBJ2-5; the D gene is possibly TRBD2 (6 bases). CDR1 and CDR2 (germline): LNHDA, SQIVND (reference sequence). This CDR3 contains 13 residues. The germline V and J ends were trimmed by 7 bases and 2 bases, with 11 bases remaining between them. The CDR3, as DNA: TGTGCCAGTATGGGACTGATACAAGAGACCCAGTACTTC. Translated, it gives CASMGLIQETQYF.

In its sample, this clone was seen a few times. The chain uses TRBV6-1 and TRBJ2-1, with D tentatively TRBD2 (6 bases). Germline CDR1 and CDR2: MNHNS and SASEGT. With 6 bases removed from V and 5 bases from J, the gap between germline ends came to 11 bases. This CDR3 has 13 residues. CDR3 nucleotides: TGTGCCAGCAGGCGGGACCAGCACAATGAGCAGTTCTTC. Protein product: CASRRDQHNEQFF.

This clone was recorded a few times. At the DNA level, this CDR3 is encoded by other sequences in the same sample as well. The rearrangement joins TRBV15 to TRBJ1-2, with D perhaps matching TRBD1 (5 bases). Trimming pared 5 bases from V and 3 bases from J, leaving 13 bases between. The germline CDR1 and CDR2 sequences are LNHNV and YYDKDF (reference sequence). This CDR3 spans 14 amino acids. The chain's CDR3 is CATSALRVDYGYTF. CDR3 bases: TGTGCCACCAGCGCTCTCAGGGTTGACTATGGCTACACCTTC.

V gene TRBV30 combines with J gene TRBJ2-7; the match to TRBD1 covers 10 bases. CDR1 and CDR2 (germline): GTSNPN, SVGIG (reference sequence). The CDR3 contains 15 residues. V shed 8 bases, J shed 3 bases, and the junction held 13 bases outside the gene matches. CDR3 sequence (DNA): TGTGCCAGCAGCGCAGGGACAGGGGAGTTCTACGAGCAGTACGTC. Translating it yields CASSAGTGEFYEQYV.

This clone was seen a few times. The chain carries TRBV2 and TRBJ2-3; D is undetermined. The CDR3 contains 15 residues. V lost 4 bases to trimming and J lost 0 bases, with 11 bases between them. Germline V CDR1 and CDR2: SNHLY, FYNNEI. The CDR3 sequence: CASSGAARSTDTQYF. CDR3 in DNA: TGTGCCAGCAGTGGAGCAGCGAGAAGCACAGATACGCAGTATTTT.

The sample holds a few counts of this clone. The chain's CDR3 is CASSYSGRGSYNEQFF. Here the CDR3 DNA reads TGTGCCAGCAGCTATAGCGGGAGGGGTTCCTACAATGAGCAGTTCTTC. This chain uses TRBV27 with TRBJ2-1; 11 bases match TRBD2. The CDR3 contains 16 residues. V gave up 6 bases and J gave up 1 base; unmatched junction bases: 5. Germline V gives CDR1 MNHEY, CDR2 SMNVEV (reference sequence).

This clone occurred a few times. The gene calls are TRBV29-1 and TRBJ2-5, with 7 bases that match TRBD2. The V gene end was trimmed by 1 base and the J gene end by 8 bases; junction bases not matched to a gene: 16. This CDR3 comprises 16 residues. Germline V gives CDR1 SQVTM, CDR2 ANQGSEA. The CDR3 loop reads CSVEAWGEGIGLTQYF. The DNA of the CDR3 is TGCAGCGTTGAAGCATGGGGGGAGGGGATCGGGCTTACCCAGTACTTC.

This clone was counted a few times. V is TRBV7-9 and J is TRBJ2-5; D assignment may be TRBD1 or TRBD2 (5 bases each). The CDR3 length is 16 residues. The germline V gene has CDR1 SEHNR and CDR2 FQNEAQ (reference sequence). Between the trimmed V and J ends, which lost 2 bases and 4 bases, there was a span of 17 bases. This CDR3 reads CASSLSGVRGTETQYF. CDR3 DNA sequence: TGTGCCAGCAGCTTATCGGGCGTGAGGGGAACAGAGACCCAGTACTTC. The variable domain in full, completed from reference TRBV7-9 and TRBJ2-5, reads DTGVSQNPRHKITKRGQNVTFRCDPISEHNRLYWYRQTLGQGPEFLTYFQNEAQLEKSRLLSDRFSAERPKGSFSTLEIQRTEQGDSAMYLCASSLSGVRGTETQYFGPGTRLLVL.

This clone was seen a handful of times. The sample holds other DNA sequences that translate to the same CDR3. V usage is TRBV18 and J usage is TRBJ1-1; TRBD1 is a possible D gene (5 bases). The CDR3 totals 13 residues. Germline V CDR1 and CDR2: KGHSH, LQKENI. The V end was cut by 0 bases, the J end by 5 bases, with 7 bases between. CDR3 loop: CASSPPGVTEAFF. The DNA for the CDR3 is TGTGCCAGCTCACCACCAGGGGTAACTGAAGCTTTCTTT.

The CDR3 loop is CASSFRDRRTDTQYF. Written as DNA, the CDR3 is TGTGCCAGCAGCTTCCGGGACAGACGCACAGATACGCAGTATTTT. The rearrangement links TRBV7-9 to TRBJ2-3, with 7 bases that match TRBD1. This CDR3 is built from 15 residues. The ends lost 3 bases at V and 1 base at J; junction bases unmatched: 4. Germline-derived CDR1 and CDR2 are SEHNR and FQNEAQ (reference sequence).

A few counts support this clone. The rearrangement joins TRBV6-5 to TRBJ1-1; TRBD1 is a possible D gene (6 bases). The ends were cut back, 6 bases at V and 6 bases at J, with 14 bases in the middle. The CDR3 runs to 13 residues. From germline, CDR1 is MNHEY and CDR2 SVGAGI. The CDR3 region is CASSFPGTSEAFF. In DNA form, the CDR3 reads TGTGCCAGCAGCTTCCCCGGGACATCTGAAGCTTTCTTT.

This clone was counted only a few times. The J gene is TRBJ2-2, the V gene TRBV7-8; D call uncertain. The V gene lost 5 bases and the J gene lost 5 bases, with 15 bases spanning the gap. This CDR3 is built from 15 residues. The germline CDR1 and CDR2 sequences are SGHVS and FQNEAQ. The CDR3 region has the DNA TGTGCCAGCAGCCCCCGGGCCCTAGGTACCGGGGAGCTGTTTTTT. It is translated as CASSPRALGTGELFF.

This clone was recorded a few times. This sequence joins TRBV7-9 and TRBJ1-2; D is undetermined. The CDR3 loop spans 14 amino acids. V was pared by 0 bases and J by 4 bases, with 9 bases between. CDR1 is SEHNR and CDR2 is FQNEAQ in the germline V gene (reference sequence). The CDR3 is CASSLAAILYGYTF. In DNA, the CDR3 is TGTGCCAGCAGCTTAGCGGCTATTCTCTATGGCTACACCTTC.

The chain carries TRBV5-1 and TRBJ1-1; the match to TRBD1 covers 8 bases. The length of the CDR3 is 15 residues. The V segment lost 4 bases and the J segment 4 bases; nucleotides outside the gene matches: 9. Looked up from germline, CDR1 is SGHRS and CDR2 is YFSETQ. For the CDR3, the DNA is TGCGCCAGCAGCCCTGATGGACAGGGACCCACTGAAGCTTTCTTT. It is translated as CASSPDGQGPTEAFF.

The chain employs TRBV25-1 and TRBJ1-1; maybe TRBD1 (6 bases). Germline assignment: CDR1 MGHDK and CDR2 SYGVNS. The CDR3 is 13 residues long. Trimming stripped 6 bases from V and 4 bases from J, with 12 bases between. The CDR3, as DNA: TGTGCCAGCAGCGGGGGCGGGATCACTGAAGCTTTCTTT. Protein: CASSGGGITEAFF.

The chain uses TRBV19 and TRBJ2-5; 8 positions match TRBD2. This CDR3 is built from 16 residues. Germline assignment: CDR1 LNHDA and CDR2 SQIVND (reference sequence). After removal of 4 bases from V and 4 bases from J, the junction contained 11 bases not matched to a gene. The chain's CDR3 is CASSTPSGPKLETQYF. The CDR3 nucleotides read TGTGCCAGTAGTACACCTAGCGGGCCAAAATTAGAGACCCAGTACTTC.

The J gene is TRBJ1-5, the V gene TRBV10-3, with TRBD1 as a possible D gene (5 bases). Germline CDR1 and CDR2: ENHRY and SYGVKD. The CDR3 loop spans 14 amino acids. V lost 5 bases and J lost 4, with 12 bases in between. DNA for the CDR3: TGTGCCATCAGTAAGGAGGGGAGGAATCAGCCCCAGCATTTT. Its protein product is CAISKEGRNQPQHF.

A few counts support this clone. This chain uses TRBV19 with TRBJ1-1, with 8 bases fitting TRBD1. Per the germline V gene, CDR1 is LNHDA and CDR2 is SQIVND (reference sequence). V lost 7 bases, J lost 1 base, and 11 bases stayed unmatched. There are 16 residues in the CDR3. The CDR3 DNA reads TGTGCCAGTAAAAGAGAACCAGGGGGCCCGAACACTGAAGCTTTCTTT. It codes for CASKREPGGPNTEAFF.

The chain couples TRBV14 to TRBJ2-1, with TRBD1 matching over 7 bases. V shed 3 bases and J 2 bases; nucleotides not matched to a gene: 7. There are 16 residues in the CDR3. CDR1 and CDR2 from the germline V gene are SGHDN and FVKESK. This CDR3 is CASSQGYRGPYNEQFF. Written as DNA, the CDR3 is TGTGCCAGCAGCCAGGGTTACAGGGGCCCCTACAATGAGCAGTTCTTC.

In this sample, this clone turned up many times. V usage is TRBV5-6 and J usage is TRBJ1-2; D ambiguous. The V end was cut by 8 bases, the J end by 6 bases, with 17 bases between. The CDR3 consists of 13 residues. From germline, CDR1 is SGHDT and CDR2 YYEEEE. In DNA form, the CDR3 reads TGTGCCAGTAGGAGCGAGAGAATAGATGGCTACACCTTC. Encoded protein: CASRSERIDGYTF.